Each of the 19 T cell receptor beta chains below was sequenced from the same sample in a study of shared clonotypes between healthy human individuals. TCRdb's table, derived via immunoSEQ multiplex PCR, lists solely in-frame clones and lacks some. The repertoire holds around 2.3 million clones, with around 95% as singletons. Sequenced material: naive CD4+ T cells sorted from blood. Subset indicated: CD45RA+ positively selected. These receptor sequences come from a man between 18 and 35 years old in good health.

CDR3 in amino acids: CASSLQLLAGANTGELFF. The CDR3 DNA reads TGCGCCAGCAGCCTACAACTCCTAGCGGGAGCGAACACCGGGGAGCTGTTTTTT. The chain joins TRBV5-1 to TRBJ2-2; the match to TRBD2 covers 10 bases. The CDR3 is made up of 18 amino acids. CDR1 SGHRS and CDR2 YFSETQ come from the germline V gene. The ends lost 4 bases at V and 0 bases at J; junction bases unmatched: 9.

This chain uses TRBV10-3 with TRBJ2-2; tentatively, D is TRBD1 (5 bases). The CDR3 is 15 amino acids. Germline V CDR1 and CDR2: ENHRY, SYGVKD. The V end lost 4 bases, the J end lost 1 base, and 10 bases lay between the germline ends. The CDR3: CAISGSQGNTGELFF. CDR3 nucleotide sequence: TGTGCCATCAGTGGGAGTCAGGGGAACACCGGGGAGCTGTTTTTT.

The chain carries TRBV7-3 and TRBJ2-3; D is possibly TRBD1 or TRBD2 (5 bases each). Trimming removed 5 bases from V and 1 base from J, with 10 bases in between. This CDR3 comprises 14 residues. The germline CDR1 and CDR2 sequences are SGHTA and FQGTGA. CDR3: CASSQGEGTDTQYF. The CDR3 region has the DNA TGTGCCAGCAGCCAGGGAGAGGGCACAGATACGCAGTATTTT.

This clone was counted once. This chain joins TRBV5-1 and TRBJ2-3; D perhaps matches TRBD2 (6 bases). The CDR3 is 15 amino acids. V was trimmed by 0 bases and J by 4 bases, leaving 12 bases between them. Germline V lookup: CDR1 SGHRS, CDR2 YFSETQ. The CDR3 sequence: CASSLVPGTPDTQYF. CDR3 in DNA: TGCGCCAGCAGCTTGGTGCCCGGGACTCCAGATACGCAGTATTTT.

V gene TRBV4-3 combines with J gene TRBJ1-1; no reliable D call. Germline V lookup: CDR1 LGHNA, CDR2 YSLEER. This CDR3 has 15 amino acids. The ends were cut back, 1 base at V and 1 base at J, with 10 bases in the middle. CDR3 sequence (DNA): TGCGCCAGCAGCCAAGGGGTTCAGTCGAACACTGAAGCTTTCTTT. It translates to CASSQGVQSNTEAFF.

DNA of the CDR3: TGTGCCAGCAGCTTATACGGCAGAGAGGGCTATGGCTACACCTTC. Translation gives CASSLYGREGYGYTF. This sequence joins TRBV11-2 and TRBJ1-2; the D is unclear. V dropped 2 bases and J dropped 4 bases, with 14 bases sitting between them. There are 15 residues in the CDR3. The germline V gene encodes CDR1 SGHAT and CDR2 FQNNGV. The entire variable domain, with the rest obtained from reference TRBV11-2 and TRBJ1-2, is as follows: EAGVAQSPRYKIIEKRQSVAFWCNPISGHATLYWYQQILGQGPKLLIQFQNNGVVDDSQLPKDRFSAERLKGVDSTLKIQPAKLEDSAVYLCASSLYGREGYGYTFGSGTRLTVV.

As regards this clone: One end of the junction varies from germline; a read error may be responsible. V gene TRBV6-6 combines with J gene TRBJ1-2; 7 positions agree with TRBD1. The CDR3 runs to 11 residues. Germline CDR1 is MNHNY and CDR2 is SVGAGI (reference sequence). As DNA, the CDR3 is TGTGCCAGCAGTTCGGACAGGCCGGTCAGCTTC. Translating it yields CASSSDRPVSF.

J is TRBJ2-3 and V is TRBV7-2; D is possibly TRBD2 (7 bases). V was clipped by 7 bases and J by 7 bases, with 18 bases between them. This CDR3 contains 14 residues. Germline V gene lookup returns CDR1 SGHTA and CDR2 FQGNSA. CDR3 coding DNA: TGTGCCAGCACCCTAGGGGGGGCGGTGCATACGCAGTATTTT. This codes for CASTLGGAVHTQYF.

This rearrangement joins TRBV5-1 to TRBJ1-6; maybe TRBD1 (5 bases). The CDR3 is made up of 16 amino acids. Looked up from germline, CDR1 is SGHRS and CDR2 is YFSETQ. V was pared by 2 bases and J by 7 bases, with 16 bases between. The CDR3 region has the DNA TGCGCCAGCAGCTTCTTCCCCGGAGAGGGGAATTCACCCCTCCACTTT. Its protein product is CASSFFPGEGNSPLHF.

This clone appeared a single time. The chain links TRBV7-9 to TRBJ1-3; a weak D match, TRBD1 (6 bases). The germline V gene encodes CDR1 SEHNR and CDR2 FQNEAQ (reference sequence). The CDR3 has 13 residues. V lost 5 bases and J 4 bases, leaving 9 bases between the germline ends. The CDR3 DNA reads TGTGCCAGCAGCACAGGGTCAGGAAACACCATATATTTT. Its protein product is CASSTGSGNTIYF.

The rearrangement joins TRBV28 to TRBJ2-2, with 7 nucleotides matching TRBD1. The CDR3 consists of 15 residues. Germline V gene lookup returns CDR1 MDHEN and CDR2 SYDVKM. Trimming at V came to 6 bases and at J to 5 bases, leaving 9 bases not matched to a gene. CDR3 nucleotides: TGTGCCAGCAGACAAGGGGGCCCACGGACCGGGGAGCTGTTTTTT. Encoded protein: CASRQGGPRTGELFF. Looking up the rest from reference TRBV28 and TRBJ2-2 gives the full variable domain: DVKVTQSSRYLVKRTGEKVFLECVQDMDHENMFWYRQDPGLGLRLIYFSYDVKMKEKGDIPEGYSVSREKKERFSLILESASTNQTSMYLCASRQGGPRTGELFFGEGSRLTVL.

The chain joins TRBV5-1 to TRBJ2-3; 9 bases are shared with TRBD1. The junction had 3 bases not matched to a gene; V was cut back by 4 bases and J by 3 bases. Germline CDR1 and CDR2: SGHRS and YFSETQ. The CDR3 loop spans 14 amino acids. The CDR3 here is CASSMDRGTDTQYF. CDR3 DNA sequence: TGCGCCAGCAGCATGGACAGGGGAACAGATACGCAGTATTTT. The whole variable domain, filled in from reference TRBV5-1 and TRBJ2-3, reads KAGVTQTPRYLIKTRGQQVTLSCSPISGHRSVSWYQQTPGQGLQFLFEYFSETQRNKGNFPGRFSGRQFSNSRSEMNVSTLELGDSALYLCASSMDRGTDTQYFGPGTRLTVL.

This clone was seen a single time. This chain uses TRBV2 with TRBJ1-1; D is unclear. This CDR3 contains 13 residues. CDR1 is SNHLY and CDR2 is FYNNEI in the germline V gene. Between the trimmed V and J ends, which lost 4 bases and 1 base, there was a span of 7 bases. DNA of the CDR3: TGTGCCAGCAGTGCGTGGACGAACACTGAAGCTTTCTTT. Protein: CASSAWTNTEAFF.

The chain is built from TRBV2 and TRBJ2-2; the D is unclear. Germline CDR1 reads SNHLY; CDR2 reads FYNNEI. Trimming removed 6 bases from V and 0 bases from J, with 14 bases in between. CDR3 length equals 16 residues. CDR3 bases: TGTGCCAGCAGCCGAGCAGGCCGCGCGAACACCGGGGAGCTGTTTTTT. Amino acids: CASSRAGRANTGELFF.

This clone occurred once. The rearrangement joins TRBV19 to TRBJ2-2, with 9 bases identical to TRBD1. With 5 bases clipped from V and 3 bases from J, the junction kept 4 bases outside the gene matches. Germline values: CDR1 LNHDA, CDR2 SQIVND (reference sequence). The CDR3 runs to 15 residues. CDR3 in amino acids: CASSPWTGDTGELFF. As DNA, the CDR3 is TGTGCCAGTAGTCCTTGGACAGGGGACACCGGGGAGCTGTTTTTT. The full variable domain, completed using reference TRBV19 and TRBJ2-2, is DGGITQSPKYLFRKEGQNVTLSCEQNLNHDAMYWYRQDPGQGLRLIYYSQIVNDFQKGDIAEGYSVSREKKESFPLTVTSAQKNPTAFYLCASSPWTGDTGELFFGEGSRLTVL.

The J gene is TRBJ2-7, the V gene TRBV4-3, with 7 bases that match TRBD1. CDR3 size: 15 residues. Germline CDR1 is LGHNA and CDR2 is YSLEER. Trimming at V came to 0 bases and at J to 4 bases, leaving 6 bases not matched to a gene. The CDR3 nucleotides read TGCGCCAGCAGCCAAGATCCACAGGGGTGGTACGAGCAGTACTTC. It translates to CASSQDPQGWYEQYF.

The chain recombines TRBV7-9 with TRBJ2-1; D perhaps matches TRBD2 (6 bases). This CDR3 contains 14 residues. Trimming removed 5 bases from V and 10 bases from J, with 18 bases in between. Per the germline V gene, CDR1 is SEHNR and CDR2 is FQNEAQ (reference sequence). Written as DNA, the CDR3 is TGTGCCAGCAGCCCCCGGGACTCACCCAGGGAGCAGTTCTTC. This gives the protein CASSPRDSPREQFF. Looking up the rest from reference TRBV7-9 and TRBJ2-1 gives the full variable domain: DTGVSQNPRHKITKRGQNVTFRCDPISEHNRLYWYRQTLGQGPEFLTYFQNEAQLEKSRLLSDRFSAERPKGSFSTLEIQRTEQGDSAMYLCASSPRDSPREQFFGPGTRLTVL.

This clone was detected only once. The V call is TRBV5-5, the J call TRBJ2-5, with 10 nucleotides matching TRBD2. V shed 3 bases, J shed 2 bases, and the junction held 7 bases outside the gene matches. CDR3 length: 16 amino acids. Per germline, CDR1 SGHKS and CDR2 YYEKEE (reference sequence). CDR3 in DNA: TGTGCCAGCAGCTGGGCGATAGCGGGAGGTCAAGAGACCCAGTACTTC. Translating it yields CASSWAIAGGQETQYF.

V gene TRBV10-3 combines with J gene TRBJ2-7; 13 nucleotides agree with TRBD2. Germline CDR1 reads ENHRY; CDR2 reads SYGVKD. V shed 6 bases and J 2 bases; nucleotides not matched to a gene: 1. The CDR3 is 14 residues long. Here the CDR3 reads CAIRGTSGAYEQYF. For the CDR3, the DNA is TGTGCCATCAGGGGGACTAGCGGGGCCTACGAGCAGTACTTC.